Presented here are 2 T cell receptor beta chains from one specimen sequenced in a study of T-cell memory formation after mild COVID-19. TCRdb redid the calling of the 5' RACE reads with MiXCR, one entry per CDR3 protein. The data hold around 510,000 distinct CDR3 sequences, with about 20% observed a single time. The specimen sequenced was PBMCs or a T cell subset sorted from them (not recorded which). The receptors originated from an adult woman who had mild COVID-19 (a few samples of this study predate the infection). Cell type and time point are not known.

The V gene is TRBV6-2 or TRBV6-3, the J gene TRBJ2-1, with D perhaps matching TRBD2 (6 bases). The V end lost 2 bases, the J end lost 8 bases, and 16 bases lay between the germline ends. The CDR3 loop spans 15 amino acids. The germline V gene has CDR1 MNHEY and CDR2 SVGEGT. In nucleotides, the CDR3 is TGTGCCAGCAGTTACCGGGTCGGGAGAATAGATGAGCAGTTCTTC. Protein: CASSYRVGRIDEQFF.

This clonotype was seen more than once but under ten times. V usage is TRBV7-2 and J usage is TRBJ2-3, with D unclear. The CDR3 spans 12 residues. Germline V gives CDR1 SGHTA, CDR2 FQGNSA. The V and J ends lost 3 bases and 6 bases respectively, with 7 bases between them. The CDR3: CASSFASDTQYF. CDR3 in DNA: TGTGCCAGCAGCTTCGCTTCTGATACGCAGTATTTT. The whole variable domain, filled in from reference TRBV7-2 and TRBJ2-3, reads GAGVSQSPSNKVTEKGKDVELRCDPISGHTALYWYRQSLGQGLEFLIYFQGNSAPDKSGLPSDRFSAERTGGSVSTLTIQRTQQEDSAVYLCASSFASDTQYFGPGTRLTVL.